This is a list of T cell receptor beta chains from one sample in a study of beta chain features in type 1 diabetes. Libraries were prepared by immunoSEQ multiplex PCR; TCRdb keeps only in-frame clonotypes and omits some of them. The data contain around 110,000 clones, less than 20% of them singletons. The sample taken for sequencing was central memory CD4+ T cells from blood. The receptors stem from a man under 40 with type 1 diabetes. Each CDR3 is given without its conserved first and last residue. Fields, in order: V gene, J gene, CDR3 protein.

TRBV5-1	TRBJ2-3	ASSPGSDTQY
TRBV30	TRBJ1-4	AWSVLGEKLF
TRBV6-6	TRBJ2-4	ASSVERDKY
TRBV5-1	TRBJ2-3	ASSLEGTDTQY
TRBV9	TRBJ1-5	ASSVGNRGKEPQH
TRBV29-1	TRBJ2-5	SVNVRQDDWETQY
TRBV9	TRBJ2-3	ASSALVEGKDTQY
TRBV25-1	TRBJ2-3	ASLSWSTDTQY
TRBV5-1	TRBJ2-7	ASSWDGIYEQY
TRBV30	TRBJ2-3	AWSLRPSTDTQY
TRBV2	TRBJ2-1	ASRGSGNEQF
TRBV19	TRBJ2-7	ASSNSGGYEQY
TRBV29-1	-	SVVPAGLAGGHESSYEQY
TRBV2	TRBJ1-5	ASSYDRGNQPQH
TRBV6-5	TRBJ1-5	ASSYRRGNQPQH
TRBV6-5	TRBJ2-5	ASSSSGETQY
TRBV6-5	TRBJ2-3	ASSKGAPDTQY
TRBV14	TRBJ2-4	ASSQGGGENIQY
TRBV7-2	TRBJ1-1	ASSPNRNTEAF
TRBV29-1	TRBJ1-5	SVVPRPNQPQH
TRBV7-2	TRBJ2-7	ASSPRQGNEQY
TRBV6-6	TRBJ2-2	ASSKGTGELF
TRBV19	TRBJ2-5	ASKPRGLETQY
TRBV7-9	TRBJ1-2	ASIPTGGGYGYT
TRBV5-4	TRBJ2-5	ASSPTSGGQETQY
TRBV7-2	TRBJ2-1	ASSLATSDYNEQF
TRBV18	TRBJ2-5	ASSTGTLGETQY
TRBV7-2	TRBJ2-3	ASSRWDFTDTQY
TRBV7-8	TRBJ2-2	ASSDRGRNTGELF
TRBV29-1	TRBJ2-3	SAGRVVADTQY
TRBV5-6	TRBJ2-5	ASSLGVTMQETQY
TRBV18	TRBJ2-1	ASSPPGSSADNEQF
TRBV9	TRBJ2-3	ASSVSGTSSTDTQY
TRBV29-1	TRBJ2-5	SVDLAGVETQY
TRBV9	TRBJ2-1	ASSERTTDEVHNEQF
TRBV6-5	TRBJ2-5	ASSQGTGGRETQY
TRBV4-3	TRBJ1-1	ASSPIGRANTEAF
TRBV2	TRBJ2-3	ASRRGGSTDTQY
TRBV6-5	TRBJ2-3	ASSRGADTQY
TRBV6-5	TRBJ2-5	ASSADHQETQY
TRBV7-2	TRBJ2-5	ASSPRRDETQY
TRBV6-5	TRBJ2-7	ASRGQGVVSEQY
TRBV29-1	TRBJ2-3	SVVRLFGDTQY
TRBV7-9	TRBJ2-3	ASTAGARSSTDTQY
TRBV4-2	TRBJ1-2	ASSQEGQSYGYT
TRBV6-5	TRBJ2-7	ASEGRRGFYEQY
TRBV28	TRBJ2-7	ASSRQGLSYEQY
TRBV7-9	TRBJ2-1	ASSLTPSDGEQF